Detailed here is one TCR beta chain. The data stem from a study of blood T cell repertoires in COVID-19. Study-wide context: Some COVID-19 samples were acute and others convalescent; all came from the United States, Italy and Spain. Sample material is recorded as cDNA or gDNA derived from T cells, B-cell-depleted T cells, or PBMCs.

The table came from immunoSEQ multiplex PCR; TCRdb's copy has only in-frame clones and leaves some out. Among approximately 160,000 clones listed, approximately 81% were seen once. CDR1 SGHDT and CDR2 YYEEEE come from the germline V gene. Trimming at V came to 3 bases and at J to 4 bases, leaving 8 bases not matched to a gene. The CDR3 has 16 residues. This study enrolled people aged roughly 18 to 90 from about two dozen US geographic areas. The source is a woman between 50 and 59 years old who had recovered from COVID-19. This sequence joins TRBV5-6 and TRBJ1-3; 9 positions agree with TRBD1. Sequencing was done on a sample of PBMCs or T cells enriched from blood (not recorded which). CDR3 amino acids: CASSSQGQGSGNTIYF. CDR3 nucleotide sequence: TGTGCCAGCAGCTCTCAGGGACAGGGCTCGGGAAACACCATATATTTT.